A single T cell receptor beta chain is shown here with its context. Its recognized antigen is unknown. Within one base of it there is no much larger clone, and no base qualities were kept. This sample is drawn from a study of blood T cell repertoires in COVID-19 (dated by TCRdb to the early 2020s). As for the study more broadly: Samples from collaborators originated in the United States, Italy and Spain and spanned both the acute and convalescent phases of COVID-19. The prospective study material was composed of cDNA or gDNA derived from T cells, B-cell-depleted T cells, or PBMCs. Subjects who had been exposed to COVID-19, were actively infected with it, or had recovered from it provided the deeply sampled blood TCRbeta repertoires that made up the dataset. The repertoires were released in a freely available public database intended as a resource for research on the immune response to SARS-CoV-2. The samples were drawn from the first 160 participants of the ongoing ImmuneRACE study and from some 1,300 subjects provided by 6 global collaborators. The sample metadata nearly always contained a de-identified subject ID, COVID-19 status, age in years and sex. HLA class I and class II types, where available, came from metadata supplied by the sample provider rather than from assay-based typing. Here is what the overall study found, with its caveats: How much clinical and demographic metadata was included differed by source and by participant, and the metadata was provided uncurated.

Another Seattle source contributed samples from volunteer blood donors who had recovered from COVID-19. Whole blood was collected in K2EDTA tubes by collaborating institutions according to the institutions' own protocols. Collaborator samples were shipped for TCRbeta analysis as frozen whole blood, isolated PBMCs, or DNA extracted from either sample type. The immunoSEQ Assay, a bias-controlled multiplex PCR, was used to amplify TCRbeta CDR3 regions from genomic DNA. The paper's data handling went like this. The number of nucleated cells in each sample was estimated by amplification of reference gene primers within the assay. Sequence reads were collapsed and filtered to measure the absolute abundance of every unique TCRbeta CDR3 rearrangement. For each sample, productive Simpson clonality was calculated as the square root of Simpson's diversity index over productive rearrangements. TCRdb limited this immuneACCESS table to in-frame rearrangements with V and J called. A share of clones is missing; checked studies link under half to unresolved V genes, and the rest is unexplained. D and trimming were read from the DNA, whereas the V and J calls and clone size are those reported in that table. Across this sample there are about 190,000 clones, with 85% to 90% seen only once. Of the sample, 0.85% to 0.95% falls within the top ten clones.

The germline V gene encodes CDR1 LGHDT and CDR2 YNNKEL (reference sequence). The CDR3 runs 14 amino acids, cysteine and phenylalanine included. The CDR3 DNA has 42 bases and is translated from base 1. Between the V and J ends, shortened by 4 bases and 1 base respectively, the junction contains 10 bases. The receptor's source is a woman between 18 and 29 years old who had recovered from COVID-19. The V and J genes are TRBV3-1 (or the pseudogene TRBV3-2) and TRBJ1-1, with no confidently assigned D gene. The sequencing sample was made of peripheral blood. The nucleotides read TGTGCCAGCAGCCTCGGAACGGGGAACACTGAAGCTTTCTTT. Its protein product is CASSLGTGNTEAFF.